This T cell receptor beta chain was retrieved from a study of T cell changes during pregnancy in multiple sclerosis. Measured with immunoSEQ multiplex PCR; TCRdb has only the in-frame clones, and not every one. The sample includes fewer than 60,000 clones, approximately 91% seen only once; the top ten take roughly 1.4%. The V gene's germline CDR1 is SGHNT and CDR2 YYREEE (reference sequence). Losses at the gene ends were 4 bases for V and 4 bases for J; bases not matched to a gene: 8. This CDR3 comprises 15 residues. Sequences were derived from peripheral blood, sampled in the second trimester of pregnancy. The receptor was derived from a female donor with multiple sclerosis, enrolled in a pregnancy study. This chain connects TRBV5-4 to TRBJ1-2, with 9 bases aligning to TRBD1. The CDR3 DNA is TGTGCCAGCAGCCCGGACAGGGGAATGCTCTATGGCTACACCTTC. Translating it yields CASSPDRGMLYGYTF. Based on the CDR3 plus reference TRBV5-4 and TRBJ1-2, the full variable domain is ETGVTQSPTHLIKTRGQQVTLRCSSQSGHNTVSWYQQALGQGPQFIFQYYREEENGRGNFPPRFSGLQFPNYSSELNVNALELDDSALYLCASSPDRGMLYGYTFGSGTRLTVV.